One sample yielded the 10 T cell receptor beta chains listed below, sequenced in a study of T cells in Graves' hyperthyroidism and ophthalmopathy (dated by TCRdb to between 2018 and 2020). Library generation was performed with multiplex PCR. Sequencing was carried out with an Illumina HiSeq 2000. Amplification of TCR beta CDR3 regions was carried out from RNA transcripts. The first round of RT-PCR for the TCR CDR3 was performed with the HTBI primer set and the Qiagen OneStep RT-PCR kit. TCRdb trimmed the raw reads at Q25, called clones with MiXCR and kept productive beta chains. Under each unique CDR3 protein, matching rows form one entry showing the most common genes and DNA. This sample lists around 600,000 distinct CDR3 sequences; around 16% were detected once. The ten largest clones represent around 7.3% of the sample. The specimen was blood. These receptors were taken from a woman aged 25 to 45 with Graves' hyperthyroidism.

This clonotype has ten or more counts. The J gene is TRBJ1-1, the V gene TRBV12-3 or TRBV12-4, with D unresolved. CDR3 size: 13 residues. V was shortened by 1 base and J by 10 bases, with 13 bases between the two germline ends. CDR3 protein: CASSLGRNPPAFF. The CDR3 DNA follows: TGTGCCAGCAGTTTAGGCCGGAATCCACCAGCTTTCTTT.

This clonotype was recorded at least ten times. V is TRBV12-3 or TRBV12-4 and J is TRBJ2-7; 10 bases agree with TRBD2. V shed 5 bases and J 2 bases; nucleotides not matched to a gene: 9. The CDR3 runs 16 residues. CDR3 sequence reads: CASSRQTSGFAYEQYF. The CDR3 region has the DNA TGTGCCAGCAGTCGACAGACTAGCGGGTTCGCCTACGAGCAGTACTTC.

This rearrangement joins TRBV10-3 to TRBJ2-1; D remains ambiguous. V lost 3 bases and J 6 bases, leaving 3 bases between the germline ends. This CDR3 has 11 residues. The germline gives CDR1 ENHRY, CDR2 SYGVKD. CDR3 sequence (DNA): TGTGCCATCAGTGATCCCAATGAGCAGTTCTTC. It specifies CAISDPNEQFF.

This clonotype has at least ten counts. The chain links TRBV29-1 to TRBJ2-3; 9 bases map to TRBD2. CDR1 SQVTM and CDR2 ANQGSEA come from the germline V gene. CDR3 size: 14 residues. The trim removed 6 bases at V and 7 bases at J, leaving 11 bases unmatched. CDR3: CSVRLAGFINTQYF. CDR3 nucleotide sequence: TGCAGCGTGAGGCTAGCGGGATTTATTAATACGCAGTATTTT.

This clonotype was detected a few times. V and J are TRBV7-3 and TRBJ1-3; TRBD1 matches 7 bases. CDR3 length equals 15 residues. Trimming at V came to 6 bases and at J to 4 bases, leaving 9 bases not matched to a gene. The germline V gene has CDR1 SGHTA and CDR2 FQGTGA. The CDR3 sequence is CASSTTGDSGNTIYF. DNA of the CDR3: TGTGCCAGCAGTACAACAGGGGACTCGGGAAACACCATATATTTT.

This clonotype was observed a few times. The gene calls are TRBV24-1 and TRBJ2-3; TRBD2 agrees at 10 bases. Germline V gives CDR1 KGHDR, CDR2 SFDVKD. CDR3 length: 18 amino acids. Trimming took 4 bases from V and 2 from J; bases not matched to a gene: 11. In DNA, the CDR3 is TGTGCCACCAGTGACTCCTACGGCGGACTAGCGGACACAGATACGCAGTATTTT. The encoded protein is CATSDSYGGLADTDTQYF.

The chain carries TRBV27 and TRBJ2-3, with a tentative D call TRBD2 (6 bases). Per germline, CDR1 MNHEY and CDR2 SMNVEV (reference sequence). The CDR3 has 15 residues. V lost 5 bases to trimming and J lost 6 bases, with 18 bases between them. CDR3 in DNA: TGTGCCAGCAGTCCCTTCGGGGGAAGTGCGGATACGCAGTATTTT. Its protein product is CASSPFGGSADTQYF.

V is TRBV12-5 and J is TRBJ2-1; 12 nucleotides align to TRBD2. This CDR3 comprises 16 residues. Per the germline V gene, CDR1 is LGHNT and CDR2 is FRNRAP. J lost 9 bases, V lost 1 base, and 7 bases had no gene match. CDR3 DNA sequence: TGTGCTAGTGGTTTGGCCCGACTAGCGGGAGAGGCTGAGCAGTTCTTC. It encodes CASGLARLAGEAEQFF.

As concerns this clonotype: A single base separates this from a much larger clone, so it may be a read error. The rearrangement uses TRBV7-3 and TRBJ2-5, with TRBD2 identical over 13 bases. The J segment lost 3 bases and the V segment lost 5 bases, leaving 6 bases of the junction unmatched. This CDR3 region has 16 residues. Germline loops: CDR1 SGHTA, CDR2 FQGTGA. The CDR3 DNA is TGTGCCAGCAGCGCCAGGACTAGCGGGAGAAAAGAGACCCAGTACTTC. As protein: CASSARTSGRKETQYF.

This clonotype was detected ten times or more. The chain has TRBV5-5 and TRBJ2-2, with TRBD2 identical over 7 bases. The CDR3 consists of 16 residues. Germline V lookup: CDR1 SGHKS, CDR2 YYEKEE (reference sequence). The junction had 11 bases not matched to a gene; V was cut back by 4 bases and J by 5 bases. CDR3 in DNA: TGTGCCAGCAGCCCGGGGGGACGGGGACCTACCGGGGAGCTGTTTTTT. Amino acid sequence: CASSPGGRGPTGELFF.